These 23 T cell receptor beta chains were all obtained from the same sample, sequenced in a study of T-cell reconstitution after alpha-beta-depleted transplantation in children. Preparation of the TCRbeta library was carried out with unique molecular identifiers. TCRdb used MiXCR to reprocess the PCR reads, holding one entry per CDR3 protein. In the table there are about 980,000 distinct CDR3 sequences, around 30% of which are singletons. Sample: PBMCs, mostly from graft donor cells, taken 360 days after TCRalphabeta/CD19-depleted stem cell transplant. All receptors come from a boy under two years old who had a stem cell transplant for SCID, so the T cells may come from the graft donor.

Only a few counts were recorded for this clonotype. The chain carries TRBV5-1 and TRBJ2-3; D might be TRBD1 or TRBD2, each matching 7 bases. The V end lost 4 bases, the J end lost 1 base, and 19 bases lay between the germline ends. In germline, CDR1 is SGHRS, CDR2 YFSETQ. This CDR3 is 17 amino acids long. The CDR3 DNA is TGCGCCAGCAGCGCAGGGGGGACTACGCGTGGCACAGATACGCAGTATTTT. The encoded protein is CASSAGGTTRGTDTQYF.

A few counts support this clonotype. The genes are TRBV4-1 and TRBJ1-6, with 9 nucleotides matching TRBD1. The germline V gene encodes CDR1 MGHRA and CDR2 YSYEKL. CDR3 size: 15 residues. After removal of 6 bases from V and 10 bases from J, the junction contained 10 bases not matched to a gene. The CDR3 loop reads CASRLQGAKESPLHF. In DNA form, the CDR3 reads TGCGCCAGCAGACTACAGGGGGCAAAAGAGTCACCCCTCCACTTT.

The V and J genes are TRBV4-2 and TRBJ1-1; 7 positions agree with TRBD1. Germline V lookup: CDR1 LGHNA, CDR2 YNFKEQ. The CDR3 has 15 residues. V shed 5 bases and J 4 bases; nucleotides not matched to a gene: 10. CDR3 amino acids: CASSSRQGVGTEAFF. In DNA form, the CDR3 reads TGTGCCAGCAGCTCACGACAGGGAGTAGGCACTGAAGCTTTCTTT.

Comments on this clonotype: This may arise from a read error, as a much more abundant clone is one base away. The rearrangement joins TRBV6-5 to TRBJ2-3, with D possibly being TRBD1 (5 bases). The germline CDR1 and CDR2 sequences are MNHEY and SVGAGI. The CDR3 length is 12 residues. The ends were cut back, 4 bases at V and 6 bases at J, with 8 bases in the middle. The CDR3 DNA sequence: TGTGCCAGCAGTTCAAAGGGGGATACGCAGTATTTT. Protein: CASSSKGDTQYF.

The chain is built from TRBV5-1 and TRBJ1-1; 7 bases are a match to TRBD1. Germline V gene lookup returns CDR1 SGHRS and CDR2 YFSETQ. V was clipped by 4 bases and J by 5 bases; unmatched bases: 8. This CDR3 contains 14 residues. CDR3 sequence: CASSSRQGGTEAFF. For the CDR3, the DNA is TGCGCCAGCAGCAGCAGACAGGGTGGAACTGAAGCTTTCTTT. Together with reference TRBV5-1 and TRBJ1-1, the CDR3 gives the full variable domain: KAGVTQTPRYLIKTRGQQVTLSCSPISGHRSVSWYQQTPGQGLQFLFEYFSETQRNKGNFPGRFSGRQFSNSRSEMNVSTLELGDSALYLCASSSRQGGTEAFFGQGTRLTVV.

This clonotype has more than one count but fewer than ten. V and J are TRBV20-1 and TRBJ1-4, with D tentatively TRBD1 (6 bases). CDR1 DFQATT and CDR2 SNEGSKA come from the germline V gene (reference sequence). Trimming removed 5 bases from V and 7 bases from J, with 20 bases in between. The CDR3 loop spans 15 amino acids. CDR3 sequence reads: CSAPMPGGKSEKLFF. CDR3 nucleotide sequence: TGCAGTGCTCCCATGCCCGGGGGCAAGAGTGAAAAACTGTTTTTT.

V usage is TRBV12-3 or TRBV12-4 and J usage is TRBJ2-5, with 8 bases aligning to TRBD2. The CDR3 sequence is 13 residues long. Germline trimming cut 6 bases from V and 4 bases from J; bases unmatched to any gene: 4. In nucleotides, the CDR3 is TGTGCCAGCAGACGGACTAGCATAGAGACCCAGTACTTC. Protein: CASRRTSIETQYF.

This clonotype came up a few times. The chain combines TRBV28 with TRBJ2-7; D gene uncertain. The CDR3 contains 12 residues. The germline V and J ends were trimmed by 3 bases and 6 bases, with 9 bases remaining between them. CDR1 and CDR2 from the germline V gene are MDHEN and SYDVKM. For the CDR3, the DNA is TGTGCCAGCAGTTTGAACAGCCGCGAGCAGTACTTC. Translating it yields CASSLNSREQYF.

V is TRBV5-1 and J is TRBJ2-1; 9 positions agree with TRBD2. Trimming cost V 7 bases and J 4 bases; bases outside gene matches: 9. From germline, CDR1 is SGHRS and CDR2 YFSETQ. This CDR3 has 15 residues. The CDR3 DNA sequence: TGCGCCAGCCGCCCGGGACTAGCCCTTTACAATGAGCAGTTCTTC. Translated: CASRPGLALYNEQFF.

This clonotype showed up just a few times. The genes are TRBV10-3 and TRBJ1-1, with D unresolved. Trimming shortened V by 1 base and J by 1 base, and 16 bases separated the two germline ends. The CDR3 runs 17 residues. In germline, CDR1 is ENHRY, CDR2 SYGVKD. The CDR3 DNA reads as TGTGCCATCAGTGAGTGCTGCAAAGGTAATCCGAACACTGAAGCTTTCTTT. This gives the protein CAISECCKGNPNTEAFF.

This clonotype was picked up a small number of times. The gene calls are TRBV7-9 and TRBJ2-7; 9 bases match TRBD2. The CDR3 has 15 amino acids. CDR1 and CDR2 from the germline V gene are SEHNR and FQNEAQ (reference sequence). The V and J ends lost 4 bases and 6 bases, in that order; junction bases with no gene match: 10. In DNA form, the CDR3 reads TGTGCCAGCAGCTCGGATCTAGCGGGGTTTGGCGAGCAGTACTTC. It encodes CASSSDLAGFGEQYF.

The rearrangement joins TRBV5-1 to TRBJ2-7; a possible D gene is TRBD1 (6 bases). CDR1 and CDR2 (germline): SGHRS, YFSETQ. The CDR3 is 15 residues long. V was cut by 3 bases and J by 5 bases, with 18 bases left in between. The CDR3 DNA reads TGCGCCAGCAGCTGGTCCTCTCAGGGGTCCCACGAGCAGTACTTC. Translating it yields CASSWSSQGSHEQYF.

The V gene is TRBV12-3 or TRBV12-4, the J gene TRBJ1-5, with a possible D match to TRBD1 (6 bases). V was trimmed by 3 bases and J by 1 base, leaving 13 bases between them. CDR3 size: 16 residues. The CDR3 DNA follows: TGTGCCAGCAGTTTGTTTGGGGGCGAGAGCAATCAGCCCCAGCATTTT. Its translation is CASSLFGGESNQPQHF.

In this sample, this clonotype turned up many times. J is TRBJ2-1 and V is TRBV28; 10 positions agree with TRBD2. Germline V CDR1 and CDR2: MDHEN, SYDVKM. The CDR3 runs to 15 residues. Trimming at V came to 7 bases and at J to 8 bases, leaving 11 bases not matched to a gene. CDR3 sequence reads: CASTQRGGLFHEQFF. CDR3 nucleotides: TGTGCCAGCACCCAGCGGGGGGGCCTCTTCCATGAGCAGTTCTTC. Combining the CDR3 with reference TRBV28 and TRBJ2-1 gives the whole variable domain DVKVTQSSRYLVKRTGEKVFLECVQDMDHENMFWYRQDPGLGLRLIYFSYDVKMKEKGDIPEGYSVSREKKERFSLILESASTNQTSMYLCASTQRGGLFHEQFFGPGTRLTVL.

This clonotype was seen at least ten times. The gene calls are TRBV20-1 and TRBJ2-3; D is undetermined. In germline, CDR1 is DFQATT, CDR2 SNEGSKA (reference sequence). V lost 0 bases to trimming and J lost 1 base, with 8 bases between them. This CDR3 contains 14 residues. CDR3 residues: CSARDSQRTDTQYF. Here the CDR3 DNA reads TGCAGTGCTAGAGATTCCCAACGCACAGATACGCAGTATTTT.

The table lists this clonotype with a few counts. The genes are TRBV12-3 or TRBV12-4 and TRBJ2-5, with D tentatively TRBD1 or TRBD2 (5 bases each). Trimming stripped 3 bases from V and 4 bases from J, with 15 bases between. The CDR3 totals 15 residues. This CDR3 reads CASSFGLGTGETQYF. The CDR3 nucleotides read TGTGCCAGCAGTTTCGGTCTGGGGACCGGAGAGACCCAGTACTTC.

This chain joins TRBV27 and TRBJ2-7, with D maybe TRBD2 (5 bases). Germline values: CDR1 MNHEY, CDR2 SMNVEV (reference sequence). Trimming took off 4 bases at V and 2 bases at J, with 15 bases between the two ends. The CDR3 sequence is 15 residues long. CDR3 residues: CASSSDSQFPYEQYF. CDR3 coding DNA: TGTGCCAGCAGTTCGGACTCTCAATTCCCCTACGAGCAGTACTTC.

This clonotype was picked up a small number of times. The junction shows a germline mismatch at one end, possibly a read error. CDR3 sequence: CASSLSGLGLAYTGELFF. The CDR3 DNA reads as TGTGCCAGCAGCTTATCGGGACTGGGACTAGCCTACACCGGGGAGCTGTTTTTT. The chain couples TRBV28 to TRBJ2-2; 9 bases are a match to TRBD2. This CDR3 has 18 amino acids. Per the germline V gene, CDR1 is MDHEN and CDR2 is SYDVKM.

This clonotype was detected a few times. The rearrangement uses TRBV5-5 and TRBJ2-5, with 10 bases that match TRBD1. V dropped 1 base and J dropped 4; count of bases not matched to a gene: 4. The CDR3 covers 15 residues. Germline V gives CDR1 SGHKS, CDR2 YYEKEE (reference sequence). CDR3 protein: CASSLPGTGVETQYF. CDR3 in DNA: TGTGCCAGCAGCTTGCCCGGGACAGGGGTAGAGACCCAGTACTTC. Drawing the rest from reference TRBV5-5 and TRBJ2-5, the complete variable domain is DAGVTQSPTHLIKTRGQQVTLRCSPISGHKSVSWYQQVLGQGPQFIFQYYEKEERGRGNFPDRFSARQFPNYSSELNVNALLLGDSALYLCASSLPGTGVETQYFGPGTRLLVL.

The chain joins TRBV10-1 to TRBJ2-7; D not resolved. The CDR3 length is 12 residues. Trimming left V 6 bases short and J 3 bases short, with 9 bases between. Germline CDR1 and CDR2: WNHNN and SYGVQD (reference sequence). CDR3 DNA sequence: TGCGCCAGCAGCCATACCAACTACGAGCAGTACTTC. Amino acids: CASSHTNYEQYF.

The chain has TRBV5-1 and TRBJ2-7; tentatively, D is TRBD1 (5 bases). V was pared by 7 bases and J by 0 bases, with 11 bases between. Germline CDR1 and CDR2: SGHRS and YFSETQ. The CDR3 spans 13 residues. Written as DNA, the CDR3 is TGCGCCAGCTTCTTGGACAACTCCTACGAGCAGTACTTC. Translating gives CASFLDNSYEQYF.

A few counts support this clonotype. The V and J genes are TRBV20-1 and TRBJ1-1; the D gene is possibly TRBD1 (5 bases). The CDR3 totals 16 residues. Deletions cut 3 bases from V and 4 bases from J, with 21 bases between. Germline CDR1 DFQATT, CDR2 SNEGSKA (reference sequence). The chain's CDR3 is CSASLWWGGGVTEAFF. In DNA form, the CDR3 reads TGCAGTGCTAGCCTCTGGTGGGGGGGAGGGGTCACTGAAGCTTTCTTT.

This clonotype was seen more than once but under ten times. In DNA form, the CDR3 reads TGTGCCAGCAGTCAGCGGGGGGGCCACTATGGCTACACCTTC. Its translation: CASSQRGGHYGYTF. The chain recombines TRBV12-3 or TRBV12-4 with TRBJ1-2; TRBD1 is a possible D gene (6 bases). The CDR3 consists of 14 residues. V shed 5 bases and J shed 3 bases, with 13 bases lying between them.